Following are 20 T cell receptor beta chains from one sample sequenced in a study of Graves' ophthalmopathy and Graves' hyperthyroidism. Amplified material comprised TCR beta CDR3 regions derived from RNA transcripts. First-round RT-PCR used HTBI primers; second-round multiplex PCR followed. TCRdb reprocessed the multiplex PCR reads with MiXCR, giving one entry per CDR3 protein. There are approximately 460,000 distinct CDR3 sequences in the sample; approximately 15% occur only once, and 9.5% to 10% lies in the top ten. The sequencing input was blood. Receptors were obtained from a woman younger than 45 with Graves' ophthalmopathy.

This clonotype was seen at least ten times. Sequence at one end of the junction differs from germline and may be a read error. The J gene is TRBJ2-2, the V gene TRBV6-1, with D maybe TRBD2 (5 bases). The germline V gene encodes CDR1 MNHNS and CDR2 SASEGT. This CDR3 is 12 amino acids long. The chain's CDR3 is CAGSTAGGELFF. DNA for the CDR3: TGTGCCGGCAGTACGGCGGGCGGGGAGCTGTTTTTT.

In regard to this clonotype: This may stem from a read error, because a much larger clone lies one nucleotide away. V gene TRBV6-2 or TRBV6-3 combines with J gene TRBJ2-7; 7 bases align to TRBD2. The germline V gene encodes CDR1 MNHEY and CDR2 SVGEGT. The CDR3 extends over 16 amino acids. V shed 1 base and J 5 bases; nucleotides not matched to a gene: 11. CDR3 residues: CASSYWWREIPHEQYF. CDR3 sequence (DNA): TGTGCCAGCAGTTACTGGTGGCGGGAGATTCCCCACGAGCAGTACTTC.

There are many counts of this clonotype. The CDR3 region has the DNA TGTGCCAGCAGTGATCCGGGACAGGGGGCCTACGAGCAGTACTTC. Translation: CASSDPGQGAYEQYF. The J gene is TRBJ2-7, the V gene TRBV28; 11 bases align to TRBD1. J was trimmed by 2 bases and V by 5 bases; bases with no gene match: 5. Germline V CDR1 and CDR2: MDHEN, SYDVKM. The CDR3 has 15 amino acids.

This clonotype was counted at least ten times. V gene TRBV9 combines with J gene TRBJ2-7; 7 bases line up with TRBD2. The V gene end was trimmed by 0 bases and the J gene end by 4 bases; junction bases not matched to a gene: 7. Germline CDR1 is SGDLS and CDR2 is YYNGEE. The CDR3 totals 15 residues. This CDR3 is CASSVGGRAPYEQYF. CDR3 in DNA: TGTGCCAGCAGCGTAGGGGGGAGGGCCCCATACGAGCAGTACTTC.

This clonotype was seen repeatedly, ten times or more. The chain uses TRBV7-9 and TRBJ2-2; TRBD2 agrees at 7 bases. The germline gives CDR1 SEHNR, CDR2 FQNEAQ (reference sequence). This CDR3 spans 18 amino acids. The J segment lost 0 bases and the V segment lost 1 base, leaving 8 bases of the junction unmatched. CDR3 bases: TGTGCCAGCAGCTTAGTATTCACTAGCGACGCGAACACCGGGGAGCTGTTTTTT. Its translation is CASSLVFTSDANTGELFF.

This clonotype was observed at least ten times. The CDR3 reads CASSEFYRDGTEAFF. The CDR3 DNA reads as TGTGCCAGCAGTGAATTTTACAGGGACGGGACTGAAGCTTTCTTT. The gene calls are TRBV6-1 and TRBJ1-1; TRBD1 is a possible D gene (6 bases). This CDR3 is 15 amino acids long. In germline, CDR1 is MNHNS, CDR2 SASEGT. V shed 2 bases and J shed 5 bases, with 15 bases lying between them.

The chain couples TRBV6-1 to TRBJ2-7, with 15 bases lining up with TRBD2. Germline loops: CDR1 MNHNS, CDR2 SASEGT. The CDR3 totals 15 residues. V lost 6 bases, J lost 4 bases, and 4 bases stayed unmatched. This chain's CDR3 is CASRGLAGGHYEQYF. CDR3 nucleotides: TGTGCCAGCAGAGGACTAGCGGGAGGGCATTACGAGCAGTACTTC.

Many counts were recorded for this clonotype. This rearrangement joins TRBV28 to TRBJ2-2, with a tentative D call TRBD2 (5 bases). The germline V gene has CDR1 MDHEN and CDR2 SYDVKM. The CDR3 runs 14 residues. The V end lost 3 bases, the J end lost 3 bases, and 8 bases lay between the germline ends. CDR3 residues: CASSFEGYTGELFF. The DNA for the CDR3 is TGTGCCAGCAGTTTTGAGGGTTACACCGGGGAGCTGTTTTTT.

This clonotype was observed many times. The junction shows a germline mismatch at one end, possibly a read error. The rearrangement links TRBV30 to TRBJ2-4; possibly TRBD2 for D (6 bases). Per the germline V gene, CDR1 is GTSNPN and CDR2 is SVGIG (reference sequence). The CDR3 length is 14 residues. DNA for the CDR3: TGTGCCTGGGCCCCTAGCGTCACTCAAAACATTAAGTACTTC. Its protein is CAWAPSVTQNIKYF.

There are many counts of this clonotype. This chain uses TRBV12-5 with TRBJ2-5; no reliable D call. The CDR3 contains 15 residues. Germline loops: CDR1 LGHNT, CDR2 FRNRAP. V was pared by 1 base and J by 1 base, with 10 bases between. Here the CDR3 reads CASGLGSRVQETQYF. The CDR3 DNA follows: TGTGCTAGTGGTTTGGGTTCCCGGGTCCAAGAGACCCAGTACTTC.

This clonotype was observed at least ten times. The rearrangement joins TRBV15 to TRBJ2-4, with a weak D call TRBD2 (6 bases). V was shortened by 6 bases and J by 6 bases, with 15 bases between the two germline ends. Germline V gene sequence: CDR1 LNHNV, CDR2 YYDKDF (reference sequence). The CDR3 sequence is 14 residues long. The CDR3 bases are TGTGCCACCAGATCCGCCAGGAGGGGAAACATTCAGTACTTC. Translated: CATRSARRGNIQYF.

This clonotype was recorded many times. The chain recombines TRBV6-2 or TRBV6-3 with TRBJ1-3; unclear D gene. Germline CDR1 is MNHEY and CDR2 is SVGEGT. The V end lost 6 bases, the J end lost 1 base, and 7 bases lay between the germline ends. The CDR3 has 13 residues. CDR3 sequence (DNA): TGTGCCAGCAGCCGGAGGTCTGGAAACACCATATATTTT. As protein: CASSRRSGNTIYF.

This clonotype came up many times. The chain couples TRBV7-9 to TRBJ1-5; 7 bases map to TRBD1. V lost 3 bases to trimming and J lost 5 bases; unmatched junction nucleotides: 4. The CDR3 is made up of 14 amino acids. In germline, CDR1 is SEHNR, CDR2 FQNEAQ (reference sequence). The CDR3 coding sequence is TGTGCCAGCAGCTTGACAGGGACCGATCAGCCCCAGCATTTT. Its translation: CASSLTGTDQPQHF.

This clonotype has ten or more counts. The chain is built from TRBV30 and TRBJ1-6; 7 bases agree with TRBD1. The junction had 8 bases not matched to a gene; V was cut back by 2 bases and J by 7 bases. CDR1 GTSNPN and CDR2 SVGIG come from the germline V gene (reference sequence). CDR3 length: 15 residues. In DNA form, the CDR3 reads TGTGCCTGGAGTCCCTCGACAGGGTTCAATTCACCCCTCCACTTT. Its protein is CAWSPSTGFNSPLHF.

This clonotype has only a few counts. This chain uses TRBV30 with TRBJ1-1; D is undetermined. The CDR3 consists of 13 residues. Germline CDR1 and CDR2: GTSNPN and SVGIG (reference sequence). Trimming removed 5 bases at V and 3 bases at J, with 13 bases between. The CDR3 DNA reads as TGTGCCTGGGGGCCAGGAGGGTACACTGAAGCTTTCTTT. Its translation is CAWGPGGYTEAFF. The full variable domain, with the rest looked up from reference TRBV30 and TRBJ1-1, is SQTIHQWPATLVQPVGSPLSLECTVEGTSNPNLYWYRQAAGRGLQLLFYSVGIGQISSEVPQNLSASRPQDRQFILSSKKLLLSDSGFYLCAWGPGGYTEAFFGQGTRLTVV.

V and J are TRBV6-1 and TRBJ2-7; tentatively, D is TRBD2 (6 bases). Trimming shortened V by 1 base and J by 5 bases, and 15 bases separated the two germline ends. The germline V gene has CDR1 MNHNS and CDR2 SASEGT. This CDR3 contains 15 residues. The CDR3 spells CASSEDGGVMDEQYF. CDR3 coding DNA: TGTGCCAGCAGTGAAGACGGCGGGGTCATGGACGAGCAGTACTTC.

As for this clonotype: This may come from a read error, since a much larger clone is one base off. The chain uses TRBV11-2 and TRBJ2-7; the D call may be TRBD1 or TRBD2 (5 bases each). Germline V gene lookup returns CDR1 SGHAT and CDR2 FQNNGV. The CDR3 consists of 14 residues. CDR3 in DNA: TGTGCCATCAGCAACGGGGACCGCCCCTACGAGCAGTACTTC. This encodes CAISNGDRPYEQYF.

The chain carries TRBV30 and TRBJ2-1; D is unresolved. The CDR3 consists of 11 residues. Germline V lookup: CDR1 GTSNPN, CDR2 SVGIG (reference sequence). Trimming shortened V by 6 bases and J by 9 bases, and 12 bases separated the two germline ends. The CDR3, as DNA: TGTGCCTGCGGACGAGTAGGTGAGCAGTTCTTC. Protein sequence: CACGRVGEQFF.

Ten or more counts support this clonotype. The chain couples TRBV19 to TRBJ1-2; 8 bases are a match to TRBD1. Per the germline V gene, CDR1 is LNHDA and CDR2 is SQIVND (reference sequence). The CDR3 is made up of 14 amino acids. With V trimmed by 6 bases and J by 3 bases, 6 bases remained unmatched. The CDR3 sequence is CASRLTGEDYGYTF. The CDR3 nucleotides read TGTGCCAGTAGGCTGACAGGGGAAGACTATGGCTACACCTTC.

This clonotype showed up just a few times. This chain uses TRBV4-1 with TRBJ1-1, with D unresolved. Per germline, CDR1 MGHRA and CDR2 YSYEKL. The germline V and J ends were trimmed by 3 bases and 0 bases, with 8 bases remaining between them. This CDR3 is built from 14 residues. The CDR3 spells CASSQGVVNTEAFF. The CDR3 nucleotides are TGCGCCAGCAGCCAGGGAGTAGTGAACACTGAAGCTTTCTTT.